The clone carrying this T cell receptor (beta chain) was seen a handful of times. Full-length variable regions came from constant-region reverse primers plus semi-nested Nested Universal Primer A PCR. Using its own MiXCR run on the 5' RACE reads, TCRdb lists one record per CDR3 protein. The table lists around 21,000 distinct CDR3 sequences, 30% of them singletons. V lost 5 bases to trimming and J lost 4 bases, with 9 bases between them. Per the germline V gene, CDR1 is LNHDA and CDR2 is SQIVND (reference sequence). The CDR3 extends over 12 amino acids. The origin of this receptor is a female donor with breast cancer. This chain uses TRBV19 with TRBJ2-7; D gene unclear. The sample comprised tumor-infiltrating naive CD4+ T cells sorted from the breast tumor. Subset denoted: naive CD4+ T cells, CD4+CD45RA+CD25-. The CDR3: CASSHGPYEQYF. DNA of the CDR3: TGTGCCAGTAGTCACGGGCCTTACGAGCAGTACTTC.